The 2 T cell receptor beta chains below were found in one sample sequenced in a study of T cell clonotyping in hematopoietic cell transplantation. The time point denotes: recipient sample about 28 days before transplant, after cytoreduction. The protocol was immunoSEQ multiplex PCR, while the TCRdb copy is restricted to in-frame clones and leaves out a portion. The table lists about 76,000 clones, 95% to 97% of them singletons. The sequences come from peripheral blood mononuclear cells, collected before stem cell transplant. The origin of the receptors is a woman in her forties or fifties with acute myeloid leukemia. Some clones in this sample may be carry-over from other donors' samples.

CDR3 sequence (DNA): TGCGCCAGCAGCCAAGGAAAAGGAGACCATAATCAGCCCCAGCATTTT. Translation: CASSQGKGDHNQPQHF. The chain combines TRBV4-1 with TRBJ1-5; D uncertain. Trimming took off 1 base at V and 4 bases at J, with 14 bases between the two ends. The CDR3 covers 16 residues. The germline gives CDR1 MGHRA, CDR2 YSYEKL.

This clone was counted between two and nine times. CDR3 sequence reads: CSVEVYYGYTF. CDR3 coding DNA: TGCAGCGTTGAGGTATACTATGGCTACACCTTC. The chain is built from TRBV29-1 and TRBJ1-2; D is undetermined. The V and J ends lost 3 bases and 3 bases respectively, with 5 bases between them. The CDR3 length is 11 residues. Per the germline V gene, CDR1 is SQVTM and CDR2 is ANQGSEA. The full variable domain, with the rest looked up from reference TRBV29-1 and TRBJ1-2, is SAVISQKPSRDICQRGTSLTIQCQVDSQVTMMFWYRQQPGQSLTLIATANQGSEATYESGFVIDKFPISRPNLTFSTLTVSNMSPEDSSIYLCSVEVYYGYTFGSGTRLTVV.